The present T cell receptor beta chain was sequenced within a study of PD-L1 blockade in urothelial cancer. This clone was seen a few times. Time point in this sample: peripheral blood 6 weeks after treatment start. Using immunoSEQ multiplex PCR, the repertoire was profiled, and TCRdb retains in-frame clones only, with some absent. The sample carries about 130,000 clones, more than 70% recorded once. The V gene end was trimmed by 5 bases and the J gene end by 3 bases; junction bases not matched to a gene: 12. Germline V gene sequence: CDR1 MNHEY, CDR2 SMNVEV (reference sequence). This CDR3 spans 16 amino acids.

The V call is TRBV27, the J call TRBJ2-7; TRBD1 matches 8 bases. The material was PBMCs, obtained around atezolizumab (anti-PD-L1) treatment. The sequence came from a man aged 45-65 years with urothelial cancer. The CDR3 spells CASSAAAARGHYEQYF. The DNA for the CDR3 is TGTGCCAGCAGTGCCGCCGCCGCCAGGGGGCACTACGAGCAGTACTTC.